The 18 T cell receptor beta chains in this list originate from one sample, sequenced in a study of multiple sclerosis patients with progressive multifocal leukoencephalopathy (dated by TCRdb to the late 2010s). This specimen's time point label, interpreted: 12 to 13 months of natalizumab therapy. According to the study, the label for this sample's treatment or condition signals: on natalizumab therapy at sampling. The library was prepared using the immunoSEQ multiplex PCR assay. Drawn from immuneACCESS, this table holds only the in-frame rearrangements with V and J called that TCRdb kept. Clones are partly lost; checked studies trace under half to an unresolved V gene and leave the rest unexplained. The sample has 25,000 or so clones on record, about 91% of them singletons. The ten largest clonotypes hold about 2.1% of the sample. The sequenced sample was PBMCs, obtained from a patient treated with natalizumab. Source of these receptors: a man aged 25-45 years with multiple sclerosis.

This sequence joins TRBV7-2 and TRBJ2-5, with D possibly matching TRBD2 (5 bases). V shed 1 base and J shed 2 bases, with 5 bases lying between them. Per the germline V gene, CDR1 is SGHTA and CDR2 is FQGNSA. This CDR3 has 13 residues. The CDR3, as DNA: TGTGCCAGCAGCTTAGGGACTCAAGAGACCCAGTACTTC. Translated, it gives CASSLGTQETQYF.

The V gene is TRBV5-6, the J gene TRBJ2-7, with unresolved D. The V gene lost 2 bases and the J gene lost 2 bases, with 11 bases spanning the gap. Germline V lookup: CDR1 SGHDT, CDR2 YYEEEE. The CDR3 loop spans 14 amino acids. CDR3 sequence: CASSFILIAYEQYV. In nucleotides, the CDR3 is TGTGCCAGCAGCTTTATCTTGATAGCCTACGAGCAGTACGTC.

The rearrangement uses TRBV6-6 and TRBJ2-5; 7 bases match TRBD1. The CDR3 runs to 14 residues. Germline CDR1 MNHNY, CDR2 SVGAGI (reference sequence). Unmatched junction bases numbered 9, after V lost 7 bases and J lost 4 bases. CDR3 nucleotide sequence: TGTGCCAGCAATCTAGACAGGGACCGAGAGACCCAGTACTTC. Amino acids: CASNLDRDRETQYF.

The chain has TRBV7-9 and TRBJ1-1; D not resolved. The germline gives CDR1 SEHNR, CDR2 FQNEAQ (reference sequence). Trimming left V 5 bases short and J 7 bases short, with 11 bases between. The CDR3 runs to 12 residues. The CDR3 spells CASSLQKGEAFF. The CDR3 nucleotides read TGTGCCAGCAGCCTCCAGAAGGGTGAAGCTTTCTTT.

DNA of the CDR3: TGCGCCAGCAGCTCTGCTGAGAGAACGAGTGGCGAGCAGTACTTC. As protein: CASSSAERTSGEQYF. The gene calls are TRBV4-1 and TRBJ2-7; D uncertain. From germline, CDR1 is MGHRA and CDR2 YSYEKL. The CDR3 has 15 residues. V was pared by 5 bases and J by 6 bases, with 20 bases between.

This chain connects TRBV2 to TRBJ2-1; no firm D call. Germline V CDR1 and CDR2: SNHLY, FYNNEI. Trimming removed 3 bases at V and 4 bases at J, with 4 bases between. The length of the CDR3 is 12 residues. CDR3 bases: TGTGCCAGCAGTGAGTTTTACAATGAGCAGTTCTTC. Encoded protein: CASSEFYNEQFF.

This clone was seen a few times. This chain joins TRBV19 and TRBJ1-2; D is unclear. Germline V gene lookup returns CDR1 LNHDA and CDR2 SQIVND (reference sequence). CDR3 length equals 14 residues. V was shortened by 0 bases and J by 0 bases, with 5 bases between the two germline ends. This chain's CDR3 is CASSIDRTNYGYTF. The DNA of the CDR3 is TGTGCCAGTAGTATAGACAGGACTAACTATGGCTACACCTTC.

This clone has just one count. The V gene is TRBV29-1, the J gene TRBJ2-7; 8 nucleotides match TRBD1. The ends lost 0 bases at V and 2 bases at J; junction bases unmatched: 6. The CDR3 has 15 amino acids. Germline V gene data show CDR1 as SQVTM and CDR2 as ANQGSEA. The CDR3 nucleotides are TGCAGCGTTGAAGAGAGGGACAGGCGCGCCTACGAGCAGTACGTC. Translation gives CSVEERDRRAYEQYV.

This sequence joins TRBV13 and TRBJ2-3; weak D call: TRBD2 (6 bases). V was cut by 5 bases and J by 0 bases, with 6 bases left in between. The length of the CDR3 is 13 residues. Germline assignment: CDR1 PRHDT and CDR2 FYEKMQ (reference sequence). The CDR3 is CASSGTSTDTQYF. DNA for the CDR3: TGTGCCAGCAGCGGGACTAGCACAGATACGCAGTATTTT.

This chain joins TRBV11-3 and TRBJ1-1, with a tentative D call TRBD1 (6 bases). V lost 0 bases, J lost 3 bases, and 23 bases lay in between. Germline V gene lookup returns CDR1 SGHNT and CDR2 YENEEA. The CDR3 loop spans 19 amino acids. The CDR3 sequence: CASSLERGVVAVRDTEAFF. The CDR3 DNA reads TGTGCCAGCAGCTTAGAAAGGGGGGTAGTGGCGGTTCGGGACACTGAAGCTTTCTTT. Drawing the rest from reference TRBV11-3 and TRBJ1-1, the complete variable domain is EAGVVQSPRYKIIEKKQPVAFWCNPISGHNTLYWYLQNLGQGPELLIRYENEEAVDDSQLPKDRFSAERLKGVDSTLKIQPAELGDSAVYLCASSLERGVVAVRDTEAFFGQGTRLTVV.

The chain recombines TRBV5-1 with TRBJ2-5, with 7 bases matching TRBD1. Germline-derived CDR1 and CDR2 are SGHRS and YFSETQ. Unmatched junction bases numbered 8, after V lost 4 bases and J lost 2 bases. The CDR3 covers 15 residues. The CDR3 loop is CASSGQDALQETQYF. The CDR3 coding sequence is TGCGCCAGCAGCGGACAGGATGCCCTACAAGAGACCCAGTACTTC.

The rearrangement links TRBV11-2 to TRBJ2-7, with D uncertain. Trimming removed 4 bases at V and 1 base at J, with 11 bases between. The CDR3 is made up of 14 amino acids. In germline, CDR1 is SGHAT, CDR2 FQNNGV. CDR3: CASSWGQFSYEQYF. CDR3 nucleotide sequence: TGTGCCAGCAGCTGGGGTCAATTTTCCTACGAGCAGTACTTC.

The chain is built from TRBV18 and TRBJ2-1; D might be TRBD2 (6 bases). V was trimmed by 2 bases and J by 9 bases, leaving 17 bases between them. The germline gives CDR1 KGHSH, CDR2 LQKENI. The CDR3 sequence is 15 residues long. The CDR3: CASSPGSGSLSEQFF. The CDR3 coding sequence is TGTGCCAGCTCACCAGGGAGCGGGTCATTGAGTGAGCAGTTCTTC.

In its sample, this clone was seen once. The V gene is TRBV9, the J gene TRBJ2-7; D gene unclear. Trimming left V 4 bases short and J 5 bases short, with 13 bases between. The length of the CDR3 is 13 residues. Germline V gene data show CDR1 as SGDLS and CDR2 as YYNGEE. The CDR3 DNA reads TGTGCCAGCAGCCGGTGTCACCCAGACGAGCAGTACGTC. Its protein product is CASSRCHPDEQYV.

This rearrangement joins TRBV30 to TRBJ1-1; D remains unclear. Per germline, CDR1 GTSNPN and CDR2 SVGIG (reference sequence). The CDR3 covers 11 residues. Trimming shortened V by 0 bases and J by 7 bases, and 6 bases separated the two germline ends. CDR3 bases: TGTGCCTGGAGTGTGGGTGGTGAAGCTTTCTTT. Amino acids: CAWSVGGEAFF.

The rearrangement joins TRBV4-1 to TRBJ2-1, with D possibly called TRBD1 or TRBD2 (5 bases each). This CDR3 spans 17 amino acids. Trimming stripped 4 bases from V and 0 bases from J, with 16 bases between. Germline V gene lookup returns CDR1 MGHRA and CDR2 YSYEKL. The DNA of the CDR3 is TGCGCCAGCAGCCTGGGACCCTTCCTTAGCTCCTACAATGAGCAGTTCTTC. It translates to CASSLGPFLSSYNEQFF.

The chain combines TRBV5-1 with TRBJ2-1; D remains ambiguous. With 6 bases removed from V and 8 bases from J, the gap between germline ends came to 18 bases. The CDR3 spans 14 residues. Looked up from germline, CDR1 is SGHRS and CDR2 is YFSETQ. CDR3 amino acids: CASKTNPVGDEQFF. The CDR3 DNA follows: TGCGCCAGCAAAACCAACCCGGTAGGAGATGAGCAGTTCTTC.

This chain uses TRBV5-4 with TRBJ2-7; 12 nucleotides line up with TRBD2. Germline values: CDR1 SGHNT, CDR2 YYREEE (reference sequence). V trimming: 0 bases; J trimming: 9 bases; junction bases outside the gene matches: 7. The CDR3 totals 15 residues. The CDR3 loop reads CASSLGGLAGQGQYV. In DNA, the CDR3 is TGTGCCAGCAGCTTGGGGGGACTAGCGGGTCAGGGGCAGTACGTC.